This passage covers 25 T cell receptor beta chains from one sample sequenced in a study of chemoradiotherapy in HPV16-positive cancers. TCRdb keeps only in-frame clones here, not all; method: immunoSEQ multiplex PCR. The sample lists 13,000 to 15,000 clones; roughly 70% were seen once. Sampling was conducted from a patient who underwent chemoradiotherapy. The receptors shown here come from a human donor with HPV-associated anogenital cancer.

The CDR3 loop reads CASSPPQGTYEQYF. The CDR3 bases are TGTGCCAGCAGCCCCCCCCAGGGAACCTACGAGCAGTACTTC. The chain is built from TRBV7-8 and TRBJ2-7; maybe TRBD1 (5 bases). The CDR3 loop spans 14 amino acids. The germline V gene encodes CDR1 SGHVS and CDR2 FQNEAQ. V gave up 5 bases and J gave up 2 bases, with 13 bases separating them.

This clone rates as medium-sized. This chain uses TRBV29-1 with TRBJ1-2, with D possibly matching TRBD1 (5 bases). This CDR3 is 16 amino acids long. The germline CDR1 and CDR2 sequences are SQVTM and ANQGSEA. Trimming shortened V by 0 bases and J by 0 bases, and 14 bases separated the two germline ends. Here the CDR3 reads CSVEERAGTSNYGYTF. As DNA, the CDR3 is TGCAGCGTTGAAGAACGGGCGGGGACTTCTAACTATGGCTACACCTTC.

This sequence joins TRBV6-5 and TRBJ2-1; 14 nucleotides match TRBD2. Germline-derived CDR1 and CDR2 are MNHEY and SVGAGI. The CDR3 length is 14 residues. J lost 7 bases, V lost 5 bases, and 1 base had no gene match. In nucleotides, the CDR3 is TGTGCCAGCAGTGGGACTAGCGGGGGTAATGAGCAGTTCTTC. Residues: CASSGTSGGNEQFF.

The chain carries TRBV27 and TRBJ1-3; D perhaps matches TRBD1 (5 bases). The CDR3 extends over 14 amino acids. CDR1 and CDR2 (germline): MNHEY, SMNVEV (reference sequence). Between the trimmed V and J ends, which lost 3 bases and 4 bases, there was a span of 10 bases. The CDR3 DNA follows: TGTGCCAGCAGTTTCCTCCAGGGAGGAAACACCATATATTTT. Amino acids: CASSFLQGGNTIYF.

This clone was seen only a few times. The chain has TRBV5-4 and TRBJ2-3, with unresolved D. Germline CDR1 is SGHNT and CDR2 is YYREEE (reference sequence). V was pared by 2 bases and J by 6 bases, with 4 bases between. The CDR3 is made up of 11 amino acids. The CDR3 is CASSFEDTQYF. DNA of the CDR3: TGTGCCAGCAGCTTTGAGGATACGCAGTATTTT.

A note on this clone: Mismatch with germline at one junction end may stem from a read error. The rearrangement uses TRBV20-1 and TRBJ1-1; D is uncertain. This CDR3 is 8 amino acids long. CDR1 is DFQATT, CDR2 SNEGSKA, per germline (reference sequence). The CDR3 region is CSARKNPF. CDR3 DNA sequence: TGCAGTGCCAGGAAGAACCCTTTT.

This clone was seen once. The rearrangement joins TRBV28 to TRBJ1-3; no definite D call. Germline lookup yields CDR1 MDHEN and CDR2 SYDVKM. This CDR3 contains 16 residues. Between the trimmed V and J ends, which lost 4 bases and 4 bases, there was a span of 17 bases. The CDR3 region is CASSSRQLRVGNTIYF. CDR3 sequence (DNA): TGTGCCAGCAGTTCCCGTCAACTTAGGGTCGGAAACACCATATATTTT. The variable domain in full, completed from reference TRBV28 and TRBJ1-3, reads DVKVTQSSRYLVKRTGEKVFLECVQDMDHENMFWYRQDPGLGLRLIYFSYDVKMKEKGDIPEGYSVSREKKERFSLILESASTNQTSMYLCASSSRQLRVGNTIYFGEGSWLTVV.

The rearrangement links TRBV6-1 to TRBJ1-6; D not certain. Germline values: CDR1 MNHNS, CDR2 SASEGT. Trimming shortened V by 8 bases and J by 7 bases, and 9 bases separated the two germline ends. This CDR3 is 12 amino acids long. The CDR3 nucleotides read TGTGCCAGCGGGAGGGAAAATTCACCCCTCCACTTT. Its translation: CASGRENSPLHF.

The V and J genes are TRBV7-2 and TRBJ2-7; D perhaps matches TRBD1 (6 bases). V lost 3 bases, J lost 2 bases, and 11 bases lay in between. The CDR3 extends over 14 amino acids. Germline assignment: CDR1 SGHTA and CDR2 FQGNSA. The CDR3 bases are TGTGCCAGCAGCTTTACCGGGACACCCTACGAGCAGTACTTC. Amino acids: CASSFTGTPYEQYF.

This chain joins TRBV5-6 and TRBJ2-7; 9 bases match TRBD1. The CDR3 totals 14 residues. Germline values: CDR1 SGHDT, CDR2 YYEEEE. The junction had 5 bases not matched to a gene; V was cut back by 4 bases and J by 3 bases. The CDR3 region is CASSPGTGSYEQYF. The CDR3 DNA reads TGTGCCAGCAGCCCAGGGACAGGGAGCTACGAGCAGTACTTC.

The chain uses TRBV29-1 and TRBJ2-1; D remains ambiguous. The length of the CDR3 is 13 residues. CDR1 is SQVTM and CDR2 is ANQGSEA in the germline V gene. With 6 bases removed from V and 6 bases from J, the gap between germline ends came to 15 bases. The CDR3 nucleotides are TGCAGCGTACTGAGAGAGACCTTCAATGAGCAGTTCTTC. Its translation is CSVLRETFNEQFF.

The chain has TRBV7-3 and TRBJ2-3; 7 bases fit TRBD2. The CDR3 totals 15 residues. Germline CDR1 and CDR2: SGHTA and FQGTGA. The V gene end was trimmed by 3 bases and the J gene end by 2 bases; junction bases not matched to a gene: 5. The CDR3 is CASSLGGRNTDTQYF. DNA for the CDR3: TGTGCCAGCAGCTTGGGCGGGAGAAACACAGATACGCAGTATTTT.

CDR3 sequence (DNA): TGTGCAAGTCGCTTATGCGGGGGAATCCCCTATGGCTACACCTTC. This codes for CASRLCGGIPYGYTF. The chain carries TRBV12-2 and TRBJ1-2. TRBV12-2 is recorded as a pseudogene. The CDR3 sequence is 15 residues long.

This clone was observed a handful of times. This chain links TRBV14 with TRBJ1-2; D gene uncertain. Germline CDR1 SGHDN, CDR2 FVKESK. The V end was cut by 0 bases, the J end by 4 bases, with 6 bases between. The CDR3 contains 13 residues. CDR3 nucleotide sequence: TGTGCCAGCAGCCAAGATAGGATCTATGGCTACACCTTC. It encodes CASSQDRIYGYTF.

V and J are TRBV5-8 and TRBJ2-5; 8 nucleotides match TRBD2. The trim removed 3 bases at V and 5 bases at J, leaving 15 bases unmatched. Germline V gene sequence: CDR1 SGHTS, CDR2 YDEGEE. The CDR3 runs to 17 residues. The CDR3 sequence: CASSSNAGGRLSETQYF. In DNA, the CDR3 is TGTGCCAGCAGCTCGAATGCGGGGGGCCGACTCTCGGAGACCCAGTACTTC. Full variable domain (missing parts from reference TRBV5-8 and TRBJ2-5): EAGVTQSPTHLIKTRGQQATLRCSPISGHTSVYWYQQALGLGLQFLLWYDEGEERNRGNFPPRFSGRQFPNYSSELNVNALELEDSALYLCASSSNAGGRLSETQYFGPGTRLLVL.

V and J are TRBV5-4 and TRBJ2-1, with 9 bases aligning to TRBD2. CDR1 is SGHNT and CDR2 is YYREEE in the germline V gene (reference sequence). This CDR3 has 15 amino acids. The junction had 8 bases not matched to a gene; V was cut back by 1 base and J by 9 bases. CDR3 sequence reads: CASSLWRGGQFEQFF. CDR3 bases: TGTGCCAGCAGCTTGTGGCGGGGGGGCCAGTTTGAGCAGTTCTTC.

A word on this clone: Other DNA sequences within the sample encode an identical CDR3. The chain joins TRBV4-1 to TRBJ2-3, with 7 bases lining up with TRBD2. The V segment lost 1 base and the J segment 0 bases; nucleotides outside the gene matches: 1. Germline loops: CDR1 MGHRA, CDR2 YSYEKL. The length of the CDR3 is 15 residues. CDR3 in amino acids: CASSQAGGSTDTQYF. CDR3 coding DNA: TGCGCCAGCAGCCAAGCGGGGGGAAGCACAGATACGCAGTATTTT.

This clone was recorded a few times. The chain is built from TRBV6-5 and TRBJ2-6, with D hard to call. The V and J ends lost 6 bases and 0 bases respectively, with 9 bases between them. CDR1 MNHEY and CDR2 SVGAGI come from the germline V gene. CDR3 length equals 15 residues. The CDR3 sequence is CASSGLSSGANVLTF. DNA of the CDR3: TGTGCCAGCAGCGGCTTGAGCTCTGGGGCCAACGTCCTGACTTTC.

V gene TRBV19 combines with J gene TRBJ1-3, with TRBD1 matching 9 bases. Germline values: CDR1 LNHDA, CDR2 SQIVND (reference sequence). J gave up 5 bases and V 4 bases, and 9 bases lay outside the gene matches. The CDR3 totals 16 residues. The CDR3 region is CASSTQAGTGRNTIYF. DNA for the CDR3: TGTGCCAGTAGTACCCAAGCCGGGACAGGGAGAAACACCATATATTTT.

The chain combines TRBV11-2 with TRBJ1-2; maybe TRBD1 (5 bases). V shed 6 bases and J shed 2 bases, with 22 bases lying between them. CDR1 SGHAT and CDR2 FQNNGV come from the germline V gene. The CDR3 covers 17 residues. The CDR3 DNA reads as TGTGCCAGCAGTATCTCCGGGACTCTAAACTTCAACTATGGCTACACCTTC. Amino acids: CASSISGTLNFNYGYTF.

The CDR3 nucleotides are TGTGCCAGCAGCTCCACCGGGGCTCGGGGCTACACCTTC. This codes for CASSSTGARGYTF. The rearrangement links TRBV13 to TRBJ1-2, with TRBD1 as a possible D gene (5 bases). Germline values: CDR1 PRHDT, CDR2 FYEKMQ (reference sequence). The CDR3 has 13 residues. V was shortened by 4 bases and J by 8 bases, with 14 bases between the two germline ends. The whole variable domain, filled in from reference TRBV13 and TRBJ1-2, reads AAGVIQSPRHLIKEKRETATLKCYPIPRHDTVYWYQQGPGQDPQFLISFYEKMQSDKGSIPDRFSAQQFSDYHSELNMSSLELGDSALYFCASSSTGARGYTFGSGTRLTVV.

A remark on this clone: The germline gene is not matched at one end of the junction; a read error may be the cause. The rearrangement links TRBV7-7 to TRBJ2-3, with a possible D match to TRBD2 (6 bases). This CDR3 contains 14 residues. Per the germline V gene, CDR1 is SSHAT and CDR2 is FNYEAQ (reference sequence). This CDR3 is CASSLGTGLDTQYF. For the CDR3, the DNA is TGTGCTAGCAGCTTAGGGACTGGTCTAGATACGCAGTATTTT. Looking up the rest from reference TRBV7-7 and TRBJ2-3 gives the full variable domain: GAGVSQSPRYKVTKRGQDVTLRCDPISSHATLYWYQQALGQGPEFLTYFNYEAQPDKSGLPSDRFSAERPEGSISTLTIQRTEQRDSAMYRCASSLGTGLDTQYFGPGTRLTVL.

This clone was seen more than once but under ten times. V and J are TRBV5-4 and TRBJ2-7; D is perhaps TRBD1 (6 bases). Germline lookup yields CDR1 SGHNT and CDR2 YYREEE (reference sequence). This CDR3 region has 12 residues. The V end was cut by 4 bases, the J end by 6 bases, with 11 bases between. The CDR3 sequence is CASSVDSGEQYF. The CDR3 DNA reads TGTGCCAGCAGCGTGGACAGTGGCGAGCAGTACTTC.

The V call is TRBV6-5, the J call TRBJ1-1, with D unclear. The germline V and J ends were trimmed by 0 bases and 10 bases, with 18 bases remaining between them. Germline CDR1 is MNHEY and CDR2 is SVGAGI. The CDR3 is made up of 15 amino acids. CDR3 sequence: CASSYSSQDGLGAFF. CDR3 DNA: TGTGCCAGCAGTTACTCGTCCCAGGATGGCCTTGGAGCTTTCTTT.

This sequence joins TRBV29-1 and TRBJ1-1, with TRBD1 matching over 9 bases. The CDR3 runs to 14 residues. Germline CDR1 is SQVTM and CDR2 is ANQGSEA. The junction had 7 bases not matched to a gene; V was cut back by 7 bases and J by 1 base. CDR3 loop: CSGTGGDSNTEAFF. In DNA form, the CDR3 reads TGCAGCGGAACAGGGGGCGATTCGAACACTGAAGCTTTCTTT.